The 26 T cell receptor beta chains listed next were all sequenced from one sample in a study of identical twins listed by TCRdb under 2016. Libraries were built with 5' RACE. Sequencing was performed on an Illumina HiSeq 2000. TCRdb ran its own pipeline on the public reads, namely fastp trimming at Q25 and MiXCR clone calling, and kept in-frame beta chains. Identical CDR3 protein sequences are pooled into one entry, listed with their most common genes and DNA. In all, the sample holds roughly 350,000 distinct CDR3 sequences, and approximately 13% of those were seen once. Roughly 7% of the sample lies in the top ten. These data were likewise used in another study, on yellow fever vaccine responses in identical twins.

The material sequenced was CD8+ T cells sorted from blood. The source of these receptors is a woman younger than 35 in good health.

This clonotype was seen a handful of times. CDR3 residues: CSAPGRGGKFLTGELFF. CDR3 in DNA: TGCAGTGCCCCAGGGCGGGGGGGCAAATTTTTGACCGGGGAGCTGTTTTTT. This chain joins TRBV20-1 and TRBJ2-2; 9 bases line up with TRBD2. The junction had 16 bases not matched to a gene; V was cut back by 6 bases and J by 5 bases. The germline V gene has CDR1 DFQATT and CDR2 SNEGSKA (reference sequence). The CDR3 totals 17 residues.

This clonotype turned up a few times. This sequence joins TRBV20-1 and TRBJ2-1; D might be TRBD1 (7 bases). Germline CDR1 DFQATT, CDR2 SNEGSKA (reference sequence). The CDR3 runs 18 residues. The V gene lost 8 bases and the J gene lost 3 bases, with 29 bases spanning the gap. This CDR3 is CSSKWDPRGAGNYNEQFF. For the CDR3, the DNA is TGCAGTTCTAAGTGGGACCCCAGGGGGGCCGGGAACTACAATGAGCAGTTCTTC.

The V and J genes are TRBV11-2 and TRBJ1-1; 8 positions match TRBD1. The trim removed 4 bases at V and 3 bases at J, leaving 10 bases unmatched. CDR1 is SGHAT and CDR2 is FQNNGV in the germline V gene. The CDR3 totals 16 residues. CDR3 sequence: CASSSRSQGGDTEAFF. The CDR3, as DNA: TGTGCCAGCAGCTCACGATCACAGGGGGGGGACACTGAAGCTTTCTTT. Full variable domain (outside the CDR3, taken from reference TRBV11-2 and TRBJ1-1): EAGVAQSPRYKIIEKRQSVAFWCNPISGHATLYWYQQILGQGPKLLIQFQNNGVVDDSQLPKDRFSAERLKGVDSTLKIQPAKLEDSAVYLCASSSRSQGGDTEAFFGQGTRLTVV.

The genes are TRBV7-8 and TRBJ1-2, with D perhaps matching TRBD1 (6 bases). CDR3 length: 16 amino acids. Between the trimmed V and J ends, which lost 1 base and 7 bases, there was a span of 19 bases. The germline gives CDR1 SGHVS, CDR2 FQNEAQ. DNA of the CDR3: TGTGCCAGCAGCTTAGACCGGGGGGGCCCCGTGGGTGGCTACACCTTC. It translates to CASSLDRGGPVGGYTF.

V usage is TRBV18 and J usage is TRBJ2-3; D gene ambiguous. The germline V and J ends were trimmed by 1 base and 9 bases, with 2 bases remaining between them. Germline V gene data show CDR1 as KGHSH and CDR2 as LQKENI. This CDR3 region has 10 residues. CDR3 DNA sequence: TGTGCCAGCTCACCACGGACGCAGTATTTT. It encodes CASSPRTQYF. Together with reference TRBV18 and TRBJ2-3, the CDR3 gives the full variable domain: NAGVMQNPRHLVRRRGQEARLRCSPMKGHSHVYWYRQLPEEGLKFMVYLQKENIIDESGMPKERFSAEFPKEGPSILRIQQVVRGDSAAYFCASSPRTQYFGPGTRLTVL.

This chain joins TRBV11-1 and TRBJ2-3; 14 nucleotides line up with TRBD2. The CDR3 length is 19 residues. Germline-derived CDR1 and CDR2 are SGHAT and FQDESV (reference sequence). With 3 bases clipped from V and 3 bases from J, the junction kept 11 bases outside the gene matches. This CDR3 reads CASSFFGRTSGGTTDTQYF. The CDR3 nucleotides read TGTGCCAGCAGCTTTTTTGGCCGGACTAGCGGGGGGACAACAGATACGCAGTATTTT.

This rearrangement joins TRBV12-3 or TRBV12-4 to TRBJ2-1; D possibly corresponds to TRBD1 (5 bases). The CDR3 runs to 14 residues. Trimming stripped 6 bases from V and 10 bases from J, with 19 bases between. This CDR3 reads CASSPGATGNEQFF. In DNA, the CDR3 is TGTGCCAGCAGCCCTGGGGCCACAGGCAACGAGCAGTTCTTC.

This clonotype turned up a few times. This chain links TRBV27 with TRBJ2-1, with 8 bases fitting TRBD1. The germline V gene encodes CDR1 MNHEY and CDR2 SMNVEV (reference sequence). CDR3 length: 13 residues. The V segment lost 5 bases and the J segment 9 bases; nucleotides outside the gene matches: 6. This chain's CDR3 is CASSLTGASEQFF. For the CDR3, the DNA is TGTGCCAGCAGTCTGACAGGGGCCTCTGAGCAGTTCTTC.

This clonotype was detected a few times. V is TRBV2 and J is TRBJ2-5; D is possibly TRBD1 (6 bases). Germline V lookup: CDR1 SNHLY, CDR2 FYNNEI. Trimming took off 2 bases at V and 3 bases at J, with 10 bases between the two ends. The CDR3 loop spans 14 amino acids. In DNA, the CDR3 is TGTGCCAGCAGTGAACCCAACAGGGAAGAGACCCAGTACTTC. This codes for CASSEPNREETQYF.

The table lists this clonotype with a few counts. This chain uses TRBV12-5 with TRBJ2-1; D is ambiguous. Per germline, CDR1 LGHNT and CDR2 FRNRAP. V lost 0 bases to trimming and J lost 6 bases, with 6 bases between them. There are 13 residues in the CDR3. The CDR3 DNA reads as TGTGCTAGTGGTTTGGTCTGGGGCAATGAGCAGTTCTTC. It yields the protein CASGLVWGNEQFF.

There are many counts of this clonotype. The genes are TRBV5-1 and TRBJ1-2; D is uncertain. V was clipped by 0 bases and J by 9 bases, with 6 bases between them. The CDR3 loop spans 11 amino acids. Germline V gene data show CDR1 as SGHRS and CDR2 as YFSETQ. The CDR3 DNA sequence: TGCGCCAGCAGCTTGGACGGTAGCTACACCTTC. It translates to CASSLDGSYTF. Full variable domain (outside the CDR3, taken from reference TRBV5-1 and TRBJ1-2): KAGVTQTPRYLIKTRGQQVTLSCSPISGHRSVSWYQQTPGQGLQFLFEYFSETQRNKGNFPGRFSGRQFSNSRSEMNVSTLELGDSALYLCASSLDGSYTFGSGTRLTVV.

In this sample, this clonotype turned up a few times. The rearrangement uses TRBV20-1 and TRBJ1-4, with 7 bases that match TRBD1. Germline lookup yields CDR1 DFQATT and CDR2 SNEGSKA (reference sequence). CDR3 length: 13 residues. The ends lost 6 bases at V and 2 bases at J; junction bases unmatched: 3. The DNA for the CDR3 is TGCAGTGCGCCGGGACAGACTAATGAAAAACTGTTTTTT. It translates to CSAPGQTNEKLFF.

This clonotype was recorded a few times. V usage is TRBV3-1 and J usage is TRBJ2-1; 10 bases are a match to TRBD1. CDR3 length equals 15 residues. V dropped 4 bases and J dropped 7; count of bases not matched to a gene: 7. Per the germline V gene, CDR1 is LGHDT and CDR2 is YNNKEL (reference sequence). CDR3 loop: CASSLSGTGENEQFF. CDR3 coding DNA: TGTGCCAGCAGCCTTTCCGGGACAGGGGAAAATGAGCAGTTCTTC.

Only a few counts were recorded for this clonotype. The chain is built from TRBV11-2 and TRBJ2-3; 15 nucleotides align to TRBD2. Germline-derived CDR1 and CDR2 are SGHAT and FQNNGV. This CDR3 is 20 amino acids long. V trimming: 2 bases; J trimming: 4 bases; junction bases outside the gene matches: 13. CDR3 sequence reads: CASSLNGLAGGSRVADTQYF. CDR3 in DNA: TGTGCCAGCAGCTTAAATGGACTAGCGGGGGGGTCCCGTGTGGCAGATACGCAGTATTTT.

The V gene is TRBV12-3 or TRBV12-4, the J gene TRBJ2-1; the match to TRBD2 covers 11 bases. CDR3 length equals 16 residues. The ends lost 5 bases at V and 9 bases at J; junction bases unmatched: 12. CDR3 in DNA: TGTGCCAGCAGTCGCCGGCTAGCGGGAGGATCGGGTGAGCAGTTCTTC. Translating it yields CASSRRLAGGSGEQFF.

There are a few counts of this clonotype. The genes are TRBV12-3 or TRBV12-4 and TRBJ2-7, with a weak D call TRBD2 (5 bases). The CDR3 sequence is 14 residues long. V lost 7 bases, J lost 5 bases, and 18 bases lay in between. The CDR3 nucleotides are TGTGCCAGCAACCCACTAGGGATACAAAACGAGCAGTACTTC. It codes for CASNPLGIQNEQYF.

This clonotype was seen many times. This chain connects TRBV6-1 to TRBJ2-7; 7 bases align to TRBD1. V shed 6 bases and J 2 bases; nucleotides not matched to a gene: 10. CDR3 length: 15 residues. The germline V gene encodes CDR1 MNHNS and CDR2 SASEGT. The CDR3: CASSSTDRAPYEQYV. CDR3 in DNA: TGTGCCAGCAGCTCCACAGACAGGGCCCCCTACGAGCAGTACGTC.

There are many counts of this clonotype. This chain uses TRBV7-9 with TRBJ2-3; perhaps TRBD1 as D (6 bases). The V gene lost 5 bases and the J gene lost 2 bases, with 17 bases spanning the gap. The CDR3 runs 16 residues. Germline V gives CDR1 SEHNR, CDR2 FQNEAQ (reference sequence). CDR3 loop: CASSGTEGQFTDTQYF. DNA of the CDR3: TGTGCCAGCAGCGGCACAGAGGGACAATTCACAGATACGCAGTATTTT. The entire variable domain, with the rest obtained from reference TRBV7-9 and TRBJ2-3, is as follows: DTGVSQNPRHKITKRGQNVTFRCDPISEHNRLYWYRQTLGQGPEFLTYFQNEAQLEKSRLLSDRFSAERPKGSFSTLEIQRTEQGDSAMYLCASSGTEGQFTDTQYFGPGTRLTVL.

This clonotype was seen a handful of times. J is TRBJ2-1 and V is TRBV29-1, with 7 bases fitting TRBD2. The J segment lost 8 bases and the V segment lost 0 bases, leaving 13 bases of the junction unmatched. The CDR3 contains 16 residues. Germline V gene lookup returns CDR1 SQVTM and CDR2 ANQGSEA. The CDR3 DNA reads as TGCAGCGTTGAAGATCCGGGAGCGGGGAAGGACCATGAGCAGTTCTTC. Amino acids: CSVEDPGAGKDHEQFF.

This clonotype was counted only a few times. This rearrangement joins TRBV12-3 or TRBV12-4 to TRBJ2-3; 9 positions match TRBD1. This CDR3 comprises 15 residues. Losses at the gene ends were 5 bases for V and 6 bases for J; bases not matched to a gene: 9. This chain's CDR3 is CASSITGGRSDTQYF. CDR3 in DNA: TGTGCCAGCAGTATTACAGGGGGCCGGTCCGATACGCAGTATTTT.

This clonotype was seen a handful of times. The rearrangement links TRBV20-1 to TRBJ2-7; 9 positions match TRBD1. Trimming took 5 bases from V and 3 from J; bases not matched to a gene: 5. CDR3 length: 13 residues. Germline V gene sequence: CDR1 DFQATT, CDR2 SNEGSKA (reference sequence). CDR3 nucleotides: TGCAGTGCTTCCCGGGACAGGGTCTACGAGCAGTACTTC. Translating it yields CSASRDRVYEQYF.

The J gene is TRBJ2-3, the V gene TRBV15, with TRBD1 identical over 8 bases. This CDR3 has 19 residues. CDR1 and CDR2 from the germline V gene are LNHNV and YYDKDF (reference sequence). Trimming took 0 bases from V and 6 from J; bases not matched to a gene: 17. CDR3 in amino acids: CATSRDSGIEDRVWDTQYF. As DNA, the CDR3 is TGTGCCACCAGCAGAGATTCTGGGATAGAGGACAGGGTATGGGATACGCAGTATTTT. Drawing the rest from reference TRBV15 and TRBJ2-3, the complete variable domain is DAMVIQNPRYQVTQFGKPVTLSCSQTLNHNVMYWYQQKSSQAPKLLFHYYDKDFNNEADTPDNFQSRRPNTSFCFLDIRSPGLGDTAMYLCATSRDSGIEDRVWDTQYFGPGTRLTVL.

The chain has TRBV10-2 and TRBJ2-5; D is uncertain. The CDR3 extends over 15 amino acids. Germline V gene data show CDR1 as WSHSY and CDR2 as SAAADI. Deletions cut 4 bases from V and 1 base from J, with 13 bases between. CDR3 coding DNA: TGCGCCAGCAGTGGGGGAAGGTATTCCCAAGAGACCCAGTACTTC. Protein sequence: CASSGGRYSQETQYF.

In this sample, this clonotype turned up many times. The V gene is TRBV24-1, the J gene TRBJ2-1; perhaps TRBD2 as D (6 bases). V shed 2 bases and J shed 0 bases, with 10 bases lying between them. There are 16 residues in the CDR3. Germline V lookup: CDR1 KGHDR, CDR2 SFDVKD. The CDR3 loop reads CATSDSRESSYNEQFF. The CDR3 DNA reads TGTGCCACCAGTGATTCTCGGGAGAGCTCCTACAATGAGCAGTTCTTC.

The chain links TRBV7-9 to TRBJ1-1, with D possibly being TRBD1 (6 bases). The CDR3 runs to 14 residues. V was pared by 5 bases and J by 3 bases, with 13 bases between. Germline V gene lookup returns CDR1 SEHNR and CDR2 FQNEAQ (reference sequence). The CDR3 loop reads CASSLDSRDTEAFF. For the CDR3, the DNA is TGTGCCAGCAGCCTGGACAGTCGGGACACTGAAGCTTTCTTT.

V and J are TRBV7-6 and TRBJ1-2; 9 nucleotides agree with TRBD1. Germline CDR1 is SGHVS and CDR2 is FNYEAQ. Trimming took 5 bases from V and 8 from J; bases not matched to a gene: 24. The CDR3 has 19 amino acids. CDR3 sequence reads: CASSLQPTGRTGDPRGYTF. The CDR3 nucleotides are TGTGCCAGCAGCCTCCAACCTACAGGGAGGACAGGGGACCCCAGGGGCTACACCTTC.